Listed below are T cell receptor beta chains from one sample, sequenced in a study of human T cells and chemical hapten exposure. One entry per CDR3 protein, called by TCRdb with MiXCR from the RACE reads. The top ten hold 2% to 3% of the sample, which has under 95,000 distinct CDR3 sequences, 8.5% seen once. Specimen: whole blood, collected in connection with sensitization to the hapten diphenylcyclopropenone (DPC). These receptor sequences come from a middle-aged man with alopecia areata. Some clones in this sample may be carry-over from other donors' samples. Both conserved end residues are part of each CDR3. D genes are given only for firm matches. Some rows have no size entry. The others give once, few or many, or a class for an expanded clone.

j_call v_call clone_size d_call cdr3_aa cdr3_nt
TRBJ2-1 TRBV15 many - CATSSGPSALEQFF TGTGCCACCAGCAGTGGACCTAGCGCCCTTGAGCAGTTCTTC
TRBJ1-2 TRBV7-2 many - CASSPSPGLGYTF TGTGCCAGCAGCCCTAGTCCGGGGCTTGGCTACACCTTC
TRBJ1-1 TRBV12-3/TRBV12-4 few TRBD1 CASSLYGQGDTEAFF TGTGCCAGCAGTTTATACGGACAGGGGGACACTGAAGCTTTCTTT
TRBJ2-4 TRBV4-1 many TRBD2 CASSQDAGGAKNIQYF TGCGCCAGCAGCCAAGATGCGGGAGGGGCCAAAAACATTCAGTACTTC
TRBJ2-3 TRBV7-2 many - CASSAGTDTQYF TGTGCCAGCAGCGCGGGAACAGATACGCAGTATTTT
TRBJ1-3 TRBV15 many - CATSRDLFSGNTIYF TGTGCCACCAGCAGAGATCTGTTCTCTGGAAACACCATATATTTT
TRBJ1-4 TRBV6-6 few - CASSYSPQNNEKLFF TGTGCCAGCAGTTACTCGCCCCAGAATAATGAAAAACTGTTTTTT
TRBJ1-2 TRBV29-1 many TRBD1 CITLGQGFYGYTF TGCATCACGTTGGGACAGGGCTTCTATGGCTACACCTTC
TRBJ2-1 TRBV29-1 few TRBD2 CSSTRGGSGEQFF TGCAGCAGTACACGCGGGGGGTCTGGGGAGCAGTTCTTC
TRBJ2-3 TRBV7-3 - - CASSLTSPDTQYF TGTGCCAGCAGCTTAACGTCCCCAGATACGCAGTATTTT
TRBJ2-7 TRBV29-1 - - CSALKGHDEQYF TGCAGCGCTCTAAAGGGTCACGACGAGCAGTACTTC
TRBJ1-2 TRBV28 many TRBD1 CASSLQAGGVAGYTF TGTGCCAGCAGTTTACAAGCAGGGGGCGTTGCTGGCTACACCTTC
TRBJ2-1 TRBV5-1 many TRBD2 CASNDGGDNEQFF TGCGCCAGCAACGATGGGGGGGACAATGAGCAGTTCTTC
TRBJ2-7 TRBV6-5 - - CASSSAAASSYEQYF TGTGCCAGCAGTTCCGCGGCAGCTAGCTCCTACGAGCAGTACTTC
TRBJ2-5 TRBV5-4 - TRBD2 CASSLPSGRGETQYF TGTGCCAGCAGCTTGCCTAGCGGGAGGGGAGAGACCCAGTACTTC
TRBJ2-7 TRBV4-2 few - CASSQEILYEQYF TGTGCCAGCAGCCAAGAAATTTTGTACGAGCAGTACTTC
TRBJ2-2 TRBV12-3/TRBV12-4 few - CASSLGAGELFF TGTGCCAGCAGTTTAGGAGCCGGGGAGCTGTTTTTT
TRBJ1-6 TRBV14 many TRBD1 CASSQVGTGLNSPLHF TGTGCCAGCAGCCAAGTGGGGACAGGGTTAAATTCACCCCTCCACTTT
TRBJ2-1 TRBV6-6 many - CASSYLGQKTREQFF TGTGCCAGCAGTTACTTAGGTCAGAAAACACGGGAGCAGTTCTTC
TRBJ2-7 TRBV7-8 few - CASSLGRNIGQPSSYEQYF TGTGCCAGCAGCTTAGGTCGGAATATAGGACAGCCGAGCTCCTACGAGCAGTACTTC